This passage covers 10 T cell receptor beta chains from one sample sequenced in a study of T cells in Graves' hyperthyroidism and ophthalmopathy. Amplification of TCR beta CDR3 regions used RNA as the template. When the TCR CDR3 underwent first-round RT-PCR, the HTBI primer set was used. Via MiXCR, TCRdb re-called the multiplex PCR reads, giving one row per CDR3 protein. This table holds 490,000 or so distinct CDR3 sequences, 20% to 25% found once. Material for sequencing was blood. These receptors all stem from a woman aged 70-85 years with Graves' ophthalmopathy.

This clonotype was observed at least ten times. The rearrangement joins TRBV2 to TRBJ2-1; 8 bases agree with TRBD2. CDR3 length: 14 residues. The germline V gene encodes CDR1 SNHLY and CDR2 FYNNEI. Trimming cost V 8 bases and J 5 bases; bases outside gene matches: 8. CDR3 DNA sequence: TGTGCCAGCCTGCTAGCGGGCCGACACAATGAGCAGTTCTTC. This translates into CASLLAGRHNEQFF. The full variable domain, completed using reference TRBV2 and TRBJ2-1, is EPEVTQTPSHQVTQMGQEVILRCVPISNHLYFYWYRQILGQKVEFLVSFYNNEISEKSEIFDDQFSVERPDGSNFTLKIRSTKLEDSAMYFCASLLAGRHNEQFFGPGTRLTVL.

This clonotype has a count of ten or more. CDR3 amino acids: CASSERWVGNTEAFF. In nucleotides, the CDR3 is TGTGCCAGCAGTGAAAGGTGGGTAGGGAACACTGAAGCTTTCTTT. The V and J genes are TRBV6-1 and TRBJ1-1; unclear D gene. Germline lookup yields CDR1 MNHNS and CDR2 SASEGT. The CDR3 contains 15 residues. V was trimmed by 2 bases and J by 1 base, leaving 11 bases between them.

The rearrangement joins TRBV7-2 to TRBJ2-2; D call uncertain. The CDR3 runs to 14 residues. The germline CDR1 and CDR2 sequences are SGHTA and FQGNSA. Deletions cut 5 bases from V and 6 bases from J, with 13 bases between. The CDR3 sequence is CASSPQAAAGELFF. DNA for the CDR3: TGTGCCAGCAGCCCCCAGGCGGCAGCCGGGGAGCTGTTTTTT.

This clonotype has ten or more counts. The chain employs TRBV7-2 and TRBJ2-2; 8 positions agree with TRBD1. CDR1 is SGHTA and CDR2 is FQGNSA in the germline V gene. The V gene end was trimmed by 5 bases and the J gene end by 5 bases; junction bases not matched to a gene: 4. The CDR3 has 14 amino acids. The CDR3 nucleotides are TGTGCCAGCAGCAGACGACAGGGGACCGGGGAGCTGTTTTTT. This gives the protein CASSRRQGTGELFF.

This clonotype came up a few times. The CDR3 loop is CASSYSAYSGNTIYF. In nucleotides, the CDR3 is TGTGCCAGCAGTTACTCCGCATACTCTGGAAACACCATATATTTT. The chain uses TRBV6-5 and TRBJ1-3, with D unresolved. The germline V gene encodes CDR1 MNHEY and CDR2 SVGAGI. The CDR3 runs 15 residues. Trimming took off 0 bases at V and 0 bases at J, with 6 bases between the two ends.

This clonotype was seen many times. The DNA for the CDR3 is TGTGCCAGCAGTCAGCGGGGTCCCTACGAGCAGTACTTC. Residues: CASSQRGPYEQYF. This chain uses TRBV6-2 or TRBV6-3 with TRBJ2-7, with 7 positions matching TRBD2. Trimming at V came to 5 bases and at J to 2 bases, leaving 3 bases not matched to a gene. Germline V gives CDR1 MNHEY, CDR2 SVGEGT. The CDR3 is 13 residues long.

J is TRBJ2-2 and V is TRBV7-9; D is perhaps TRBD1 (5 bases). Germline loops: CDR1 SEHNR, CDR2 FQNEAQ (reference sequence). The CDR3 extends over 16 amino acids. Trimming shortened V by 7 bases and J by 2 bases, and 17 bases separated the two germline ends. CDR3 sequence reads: CASIQGQGANTGELFF. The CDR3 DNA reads TGTGCCAGCATCCAAGGTCAGGGCGCCAACACCGGGGAGCTGTTTTTT. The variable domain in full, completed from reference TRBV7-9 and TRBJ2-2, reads DTGVSQNPRHKITKRGQNVTFRCDPISEHNRLYWYRQTLGQGPEFLTYFQNEAQLEKSRLLSDRFSAERPKGSFSTLEIQRTEQGDSAMYLCASIQGQGANTGELFFGEGSRLTVL.

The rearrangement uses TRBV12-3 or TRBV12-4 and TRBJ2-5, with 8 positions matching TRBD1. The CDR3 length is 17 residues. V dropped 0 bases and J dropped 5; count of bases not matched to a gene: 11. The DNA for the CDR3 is TGTGCCAGCAGTTTAGCGTATTCTCCAGGGGGCGTCGAGACCCAGTACTTC. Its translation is CASSLAYSPGGVETQYF.

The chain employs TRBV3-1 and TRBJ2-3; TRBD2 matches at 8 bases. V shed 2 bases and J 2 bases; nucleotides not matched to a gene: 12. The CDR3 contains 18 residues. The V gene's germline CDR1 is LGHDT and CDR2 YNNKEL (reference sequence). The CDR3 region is CASSQLAGGVTVTDTQYF. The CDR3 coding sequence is TGTGCCAGCAGCCAATTGGCGGGAGGAGTTACGGTCACAGATACGCAGTATTTT.

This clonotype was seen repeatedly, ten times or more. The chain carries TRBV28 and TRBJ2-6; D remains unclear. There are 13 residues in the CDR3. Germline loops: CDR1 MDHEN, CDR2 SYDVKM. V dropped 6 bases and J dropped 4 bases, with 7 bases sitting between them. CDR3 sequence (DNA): TGTGCCAGCAGAAGTGGAGGGGCCAACGTCCTGACTTTC. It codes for CASRSGGANVLTF.